What follows are 25 T cell receptor beta chains derived from one specimen sequenced in a study of blood T cell repertoires in COVID-19. The method was immunoSEQ multiplex PCR; TCRdb's version includes in-frame clones alone and lacks a portion of them. The data hold roughly 50,000 clones, with just under 80% observed a single time. The source material was peripheral blood. Receptor source: a human donor with active or convalescent COVID-19. The donor label of this sample is uncertain.

The chain couples TRBV4-2 to TRBJ2-6; the D gene is possibly TRBD1 (6 bases). The CDR3 length is 18 residues. The germline V gene encodes CDR1 LGHNA and CDR2 YNFKEQ. V lost 2 bases to trimming and J lost 0 bases, with 14 bases between them. The CDR3 protein is CASSQRDTPSSGANVLTF. The CDR3 DNA sequence: TGTGCCAGCAGCCAAAGGGACACCCCGAGCTCTGGGGCCAACGTCCTGACTTTC.

The chain uses TRBV14 and TRBJ2-1; 7 nucleotides align to TRBD1. Germline trimming cut 2 bases from V and 9 bases from J; bases unmatched to any gene: 13. This CDR3 comprises 16 residues. Germline V CDR1 and CDR2: SGHDN, FVKESK. In nucleotides, the CDR3 is TGTGCCAGCAGCCAACCTCCCGGGACAGTATACGGTGAGCAGTTCTTC. Residues: CASSQPPGTVYGEQFF.

The chain employs TRBV6-1 and TRBJ2-5; no definite D call. The germline V and J ends were trimmed by 1 base and 1 base, with 10 bases remaining between them. Germline V gene sequence: CDR1 MNHNS, CDR2 SASEGT. This CDR3 is built from 15 residues. The CDR3 coding sequence is TGTGCCAGCAGTGAAGTAAGGAGCGTCCAAGAGACCCAGTACTTC. Translated, it gives CASSEVRSVQETQYF.

V is TRBV19 and J is TRBJ2-1; TRBD1 agrees at 9 bases. The CDR3 loop spans 16 amino acids. After removal of 7 bases from V and 6 bases from J, the junction contained 13 bases not matched to a gene. The germline V gene has CDR1 LNHDA and CDR2 SQIVND (reference sequence). The CDR3 region is CASTPLVGQGRNEQFF. CDR3 nucleotides: TGTGCCAGTACCCCATTGGTAGGACAGGGGCGCAATGAGCAGTTCTTC.

The J gene is TRBJ1-2, the V gene TRBV12-3 or TRBV12-4, with a tentative D call TRBD1 (5 bases). The CDR3 is made up of 13 amino acids. The V end was cut by 7 bases, the J end by 8 bases, with 17 bases between. This CDR3 reads CASTPRVGGGYTF. The CDR3 coding sequence is TGTGCCAGCACCCCAAGGGTGGGGGGAGGCTACACCTTC.

The chain carries TRBV7-6 and TRBJ2-7; 7 bases are a match to TRBD2. CDR1 and CDR2 (germline): SGHVS, FNYEAQ. Unmatched junction bases numbered 5, after V lost 5 bases and J lost 7 bases. CDR3 length: 12 residues. The CDR3 DNA reads TGTGCCAGCAGCCCCCGGGGGGAGGAGCAGTACTTC. Its protein is CASSPRGEEQYF.

The table lists this clone with a few counts. The chain combines TRBV11-2 with TRBJ1-2, with D possibly TRBD1 on 6 matching bases. Germline loops: CDR1 SGHAT, CDR2 FQNNGV. Between the trimmed V and J ends, which lost 1 base and 7 bases, there was a span of 19 bases. CDR3 length: 16 amino acids. Written as DNA, the CDR3 is TGTGCCAGCAGCTTAGGGCCAGGGGAATACGCGAGTGGCTACACCTTC. The encoded protein is CASSLGPGEYASGYTF.

The chain links TRBV6-5 to TRBJ2-1; TRBD2 agrees at 7 bases. V lost 2 bases, J lost 5 bases, and 3 bases stayed unmatched. Germline values: CDR1 MNHEY, CDR2 SVGAGI. The CDR3 has 14 amino acids. The CDR3 region has the DNA TGTGCCAGCAGTTACAGGCTAGCGGACAATGAGCAGTTCTTC. Translation gives CASSYRLADNEQFF.

The chain has TRBV10-3 and TRBJ1-2; the D gene is possibly TRBD1 (5 bases). V was pared by 5 bases and J by 0 bases, with 7 bases between. Germline loops: CDR1 ENHRY, CDR2 SYGVKD. There are 13 residues in the CDR3. CDR3 DNA: TGTGCCATCAGTCCGACAGCTAACTATGGCTACACCTTC. Residues: CAISPTANYGYTF.

V and J are TRBV7-2 and TRBJ2-2, with 10 bases lining up with TRBD2. The V segment lost 5 bases and the J segment 0 bases; nucleotides outside the gene matches: 3. Germline V gene sequence: CDR1 SGHTA, CDR2 FQGNSA. This CDR3 comprises 16 residues. The CDR3 DNA is TGTGCCAGCAGCCCCGGACTAGCGGCGAACACCGGGGAGCTGTTTTTT. Its protein product is CASSPGLAANTGELFF.

This clone has a handful of counts. As DNA, the CDR3 is TGTGCCAGCAGCAAGTGGGGGGAAAGGACTGAAGCTTTCTTT. Translation: CASSKWGERTEAFF. J is TRBJ1-1 and V is TRBV9; tentative D call: TRBD1 (5 bases). The CDR3 runs 14 residues. The V end was cut by 4 bases, the J end by 5 bases, with 15 bases between. CDR1 and CDR2 (germline): SGDLS, YYNGEE.

The table lists this clone with a count of one. The chain has TRBV7-9 and TRBJ1-5; D unresolved. Germline values: CDR1 SEHNR, CDR2 FQNEAQ (reference sequence). The CDR3 length is 13 residues. Trimming cost V 4 bases and J 7 bases, with 11 bases left between them. This chain's CDR3 is CASSSSNGQPQHF. The CDR3 DNA reads as TGTGCCAGCAGCTCCTCAAACGGGCAGCCCCAGCATTTT.

This chain links TRBV14 with TRBJ2-3; possibly TRBD1 for D (5 bases). CDR1 is SGHDN and CDR2 is FVKESK in the germline V gene. The ends were cut back, 5 bases at V and 2 bases at J, with 14 bases in the middle. This CDR3 contains 15 residues. This chain's CDR3 is CASSIFDSFTDTQYF. CDR3 nucleotide sequence: TGTGCCAGCAGCATTTTCGACAGCTTCACAGATACGCAGTATTTT.

The gene calls are TRBV3-1 (or the pseudogene TRBV3-2) and TRBJ2-6; D gene uncertain. Trimming stripped 6 bases from V and 1 base from J, with 4 bases between. In germline, CDR1 is LGHDT, CDR2 YNNKEL (reference sequence). The CDR3 runs to 13 residues. The CDR3 loop is CASRLSGANVLTF. In DNA, the CDR3 is TGTGCCAGCAGGCTATCTGGGGCCAACGTCCTGACTTTC.

The V call is TRBV11-2, the J call TRBJ2-7, with 11 nucleotides matching TRBD2. CDR1 SGHAT and CDR2 FQNNGV come from the germline V gene. V lost 1 base, J lost 2 bases, and 7 bases stayed unmatched. The CDR3 has 17 amino acids. The CDR3 region has the DNA TGTGCCAGCAGCTTAGTCTCGGGACTAGCGGCCCCCTACGAGCAGTACTTC. Encoded protein: CASSLVSGLAAPYEQYF.

This clone has only one observation. The chain combines TRBV3-1 (or the pseudogene TRBV3-2) with TRBJ2-1; TRBD2 matches at 14 bases. V lost 1 base and J lost 4; bases outside the gene matches: 9. From germline, CDR1 is LGHDT and CDR2 YNNKEL (reference sequence). The CDR3 contains 19 residues. The CDR3 loop is CASSQGGLAGAKRYNEQFF. As DNA, the CDR3 is TGTGCCAGCAGCCAAGGGGGACTAGCGGGAGCGAAGAGATACAATGAGCAGTTCTTC.

The V and J genes are TRBV9 and TRBJ1-3; D is possibly TRBD1 (6 bases). V was shortened by 3 bases and J by 3 bases, with 19 bases between the two germline ends. CDR1 and CDR2 (germline): SGDLS, YYNGEE. The CDR3 extends over 17 amino acids. Here the CDR3 DNA reads TGTGCCAGCAGCGAGAGTTCGCAGGGGAAGGGTGGAAACACCATATATTTT. Amino acids: CASSESSQGKGGNTIYF.

The V gene is TRBV30, the J gene TRBJ2-3, with D possibly being TRBD2 (5 bases). Germline assignment: CDR1 GTSNPN and CDR2 SVGIG (reference sequence). The V end lost 0 bases, the J end lost 2 bases, and 9 bases lay between the germline ends. This CDR3 region has 14 residues. Here the CDR3 reads CAWSVGATTDTQYF. The CDR3, as DNA: TGTGCCTGGAGTGTGGGAGCGACCACAGATACGCAGTATTTT.

The genes are TRBV19 and TRBJ2-7; TRBD2 agrees at 9 bases. The V and J ends lost 4 bases and 3 bases, in that order; junction bases with no gene match: 19. From germline, CDR1 is LNHDA and CDR2 SQIVND (reference sequence). CDR3 size: 19 residues. CDR3 residues: CASSRTRSGLATSLYEQYF. The CDR3 DNA reads as TGTGCCAGTAGTAGGACAAGGTCTGGACTAGCGACATCCCTCTACGAGCAGTACTTC.

The chain has TRBV21-1 and TRBJ2-1; TRBD2, the table's D call, was not compared with the DNA. TRBV21-1 represents a pseudogene. The CDR3 sequence is 17 residues long. In DNA, the CDR3 is TGTGCCAGCAGCAAAGGTCAGGCTAGCGGGGGGGCGGATGAGCAGTTCTTC. Translation: CASSKGQASGGADEQFF.

The V call is TRBV6-1, the J call TRBJ2-7; the match to TRBD1 covers 7 bases. Germline trimming cut 2 bases from V and 3 bases from J; bases unmatched to any gene: 13. The CDR3 extends over 17 amino acids. Looked up from germline, CDR1 is MNHNS and CDR2 is SASEGT. For the CDR3, the DNA is TGTGCCAGCAGTGAAATCGGGCGGACAGGTGGGGTCTACGAGCAGTACTTC. It specifies CASSEIGRTGGVYEQYF.

The V and J genes are TRBV9 and TRBJ2-1; the match to TRBD2 covers 11 bases. The CDR3 is made up of 17 amino acids. The V gene's germline CDR1 is SGDLS and CDR2 YYNGEE. V lost 4 bases, J lost 5 bases, and 11 bases stayed unmatched. The CDR3 sequence is CASSPDLTSGGHNEQFF. CDR3 sequence (DNA): TGTGCCAGCAGCCCCGACCTCACTAGCGGGGGCCACAATGAGCAGTTCTTC.

In DNA, the CDR3 is TGTGCCAGCAGCCAAGAGGGGGGGCTGGTCGGCTACACCTTC. Translating it yields CASSQEGGLVGYTF. This sequence joins TRBV4-2 and TRBJ1-2; tentative D call: TRBD1 (6 bases). CDR1 and CDR2 (germline): LGHNA, YNFKEQ. The germline V and J ends were trimmed by 0 bases and 8 bases, with 13 bases remaining between them. CDR3 length: 14 amino acids.

This clone appeared a few times. This chain uses TRBV5-1 with TRBJ2-1; tentative D call: TRBD2 (5 bases). The CDR3 contains 13 residues. The germline V and J ends were trimmed by 1 base and 5 bases, with 7 bases remaining between them. In germline, CDR1 is SGHRS, CDR2 YFSETQ. DNA for the CDR3: TGCGCCAGCAGCTTGCCGGGGAACAATGAGCAGTTCTTC. Translating gives CASSLPGNNEQFF. The full variable domain, with the rest looked up from reference TRBV5-1 and TRBJ2-1, is KAGVTQTPRYLIKTRGQQVTLSCSPISGHRSVSWYQQTPGQGLQFLFEYFSETQRNKGNFPGRFSGRQFSNSRSEMNVSTLELGDSALYLCASSLPGNNEQFFGPGTRLTVL.

CDR3 loop: CASSSLTGANTGELFF. CDR3 nucleotides: TGCGCCAGCAGCTCGCTGACAGGAGCGAACACCGGGGAGCTGTTTTTT. The rearrangement joins TRBV5-1 to TRBJ2-2; possible D gene TRBD1, 6 bases. Trimming took 3 bases from V and 0 from J, leaving 12 bases between them. Germline V CDR1 and CDR2: SGHRS, YFSETQ. This CDR3 region has 16 residues.